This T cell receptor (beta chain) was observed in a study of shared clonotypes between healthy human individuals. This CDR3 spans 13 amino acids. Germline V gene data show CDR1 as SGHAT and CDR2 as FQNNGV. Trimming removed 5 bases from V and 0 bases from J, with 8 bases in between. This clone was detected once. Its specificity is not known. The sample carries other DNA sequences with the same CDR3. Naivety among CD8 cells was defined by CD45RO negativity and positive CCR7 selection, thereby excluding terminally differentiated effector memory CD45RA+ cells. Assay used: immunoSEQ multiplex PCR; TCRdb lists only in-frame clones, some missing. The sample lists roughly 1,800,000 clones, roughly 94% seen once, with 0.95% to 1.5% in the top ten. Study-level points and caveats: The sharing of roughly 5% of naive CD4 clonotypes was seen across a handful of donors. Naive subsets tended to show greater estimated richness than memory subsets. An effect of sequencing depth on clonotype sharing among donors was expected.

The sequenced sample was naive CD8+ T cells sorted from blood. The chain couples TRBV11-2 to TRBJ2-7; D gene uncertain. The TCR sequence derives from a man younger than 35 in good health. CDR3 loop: CASSPSPSYEQYF. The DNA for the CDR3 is TGTGCCAGCAGCCCCTCTCCCTCCTACGAGCAGTACTTC.